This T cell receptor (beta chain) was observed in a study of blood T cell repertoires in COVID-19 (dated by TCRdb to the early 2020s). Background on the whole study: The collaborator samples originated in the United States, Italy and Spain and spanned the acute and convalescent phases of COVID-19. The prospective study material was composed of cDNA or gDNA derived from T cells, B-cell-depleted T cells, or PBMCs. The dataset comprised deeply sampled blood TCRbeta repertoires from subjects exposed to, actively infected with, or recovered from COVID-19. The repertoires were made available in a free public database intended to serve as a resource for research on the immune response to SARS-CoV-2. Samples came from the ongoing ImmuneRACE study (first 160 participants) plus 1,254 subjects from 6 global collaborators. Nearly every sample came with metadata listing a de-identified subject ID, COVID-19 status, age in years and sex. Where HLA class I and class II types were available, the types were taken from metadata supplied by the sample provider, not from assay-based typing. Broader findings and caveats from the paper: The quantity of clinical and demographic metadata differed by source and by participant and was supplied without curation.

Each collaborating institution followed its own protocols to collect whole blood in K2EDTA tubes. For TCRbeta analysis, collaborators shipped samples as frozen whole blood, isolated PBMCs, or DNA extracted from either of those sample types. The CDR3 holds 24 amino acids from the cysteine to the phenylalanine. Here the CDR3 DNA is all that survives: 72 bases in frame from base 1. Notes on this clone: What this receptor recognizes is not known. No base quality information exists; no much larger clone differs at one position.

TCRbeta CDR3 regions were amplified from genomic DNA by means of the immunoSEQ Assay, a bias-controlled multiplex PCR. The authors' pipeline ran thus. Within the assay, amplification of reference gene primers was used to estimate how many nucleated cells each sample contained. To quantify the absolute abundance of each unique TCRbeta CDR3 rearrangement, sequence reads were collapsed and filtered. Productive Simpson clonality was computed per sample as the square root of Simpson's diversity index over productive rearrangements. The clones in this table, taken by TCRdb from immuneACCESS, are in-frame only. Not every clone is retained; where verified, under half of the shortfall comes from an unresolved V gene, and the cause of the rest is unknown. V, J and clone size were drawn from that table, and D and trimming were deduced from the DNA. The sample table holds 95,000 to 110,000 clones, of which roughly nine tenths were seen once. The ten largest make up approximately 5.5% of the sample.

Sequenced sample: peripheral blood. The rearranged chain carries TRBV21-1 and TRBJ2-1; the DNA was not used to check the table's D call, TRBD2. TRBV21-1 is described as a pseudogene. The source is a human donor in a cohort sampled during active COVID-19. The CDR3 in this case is CASSNNRDRVFASGRVISYNEQFF. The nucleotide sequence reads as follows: TGTGCCAGCAGCAATAACCGGGACAGGGTGTTTGCTAGCGGGAGGGTAATCTCCTACAATGAGCAGTTCTTC.